This T cell receptor (beta chain) was profiled in a study of blood T cells in healthy people across ages. Study results and caveats: There was no known CMV status for donors, so expanded clonotype changes were possibly confounded.

As regards this clonotype: Antigen unknown.

Peripheral blood was drawn, about 9.7 milliliters per donor. Through a sample-barcoded 5' primer and a J-beta primer mix, a second PCR was run for roughly 6 to 11 cycles. In TCRdb, the 5' RACE reads were re-called with MiXCR into one record per CDR3 protein. This table holds approximately 810,000 distinct CDR3 sequences, around 26% found once. Germline V gene sequence: CDR1 KGHDR, CDR2 SFDVKD. There are 14 residues in the CDR3. Trimming pared 3 bases from V and 4 bases from J, leaving 9 bases between. The chain has TRBV24-1 and TRBJ1-5; D is undetermined. The TCR comes from a woman older than 75 in good health. The specimen sequenced was blood. The CDR3, as DNA: TGTGCCACCAGTGATACCGGACCTAATCAGCCCCAGCATTTT. It yields the protein CATSDTGPNQPQHF.